This passage covers 30 T cell receptor beta chains from one sample sequenced in a study of lymphopenia after photon versus proton radiotherapy. This table comes from immunoSEQ multiplex PCR, and its TCRdb copy is limited to in-frame clones, with some not included. The top ten hold approximately 2.6% of the sample, which has approximately 65,000 clones, approximately 90% seen once. The sequenced sample was peripheral blood, obtained from a patient treated with photon-based radiotherapy. All receptors derive from a woman in her seventies with pancreatic cancer.

The chain combines TRBV9 with TRBJ2-3, with 8 positions matching TRBD2. From germline, CDR1 is SGDLS and CDR2 YYNGEE. With 6 bases clipped from V and 4 bases from J, the junction kept 13 bases outside the gene matches. The CDR3 is made up of 16 amino acids. The CDR3 bases are TGTGCCAGCACCAGCACCGGGACTAGAGCCGCAGATACGCAGTATTTT. Translated, it gives CASTSTGTRAADTQYF.

The table lists this clone with a few counts. The V and J genes are TRBV23-1 and TRBJ1-5, with a weak D call TRBD1 (6 bases). TRBV23-1 is recorded as an ORF, its role being uncertain. The CDR3 consists of 15 residues. The V gene lost 2 bases and the J gene lost 3 bases, with 11 bases spanning the gap. The CDR3 sequence is CASSQPGANNQPQHF. Here the CDR3 DNA reads TGCGCCAGCAGTCAACCAGGGGCTAACAATCAGCCCCAGCATTTT.

The chain has TRBV11-2 and TRBJ2-3; 11 bases map to TRBD2. CDR1 is SGHAT and CDR2 is FQNNGV in the germline V gene. V shed 6 bases and J 4 bases; nucleotides not matched to a gene: 15. This CDR3 comprises 18 residues. This CDR3 is CASSFPTSGMVLSDTQYF. CDR3 sequence (DNA): TGTGCCAGCAGTTTCCCGACTAGCGGGATGGTGTTGTCAGATACGCAGTATTTT.

This chain connects TRBV19 to TRBJ2-7; 7 bases fit TRBD2. V dropped 4 bases and J dropped 3; count of bases not matched to a gene: 12. Germline V gene sequence: CDR1 LNHDA, CDR2 SQIVND (reference sequence). The CDR3 covers 16 residues. CDR3 loop: CASSNWAGTNRYEQYF. DNA for the CDR3: TGTGCCAGTAGTAATTGGGCGGGGACTAATCGCTACGAGCAGTACTTC.

As DNA, the CDR3 is TGTGCCAGTACGGCGGGAGGGGTAGAGACCCAGTACTTC. This translates into CASTAGGVETQYF. The chain joins TRBV19 to TRBJ2-5; 9 bases are shared with TRBD2. CDR1 and CDR2 from the germline V gene are LNHDA and SQIVND (reference sequence). The CDR3 extends over 13 amino acids. The V segment lost 7 bases and the J segment 4 bases; nucleotides outside the gene matches: 4.

This chain links TRBV6-6 with TRBJ2-7, with D possibly matching TRBD1 (5 bases). The CDR3 covers 14 residues. Germline V lookup: CDR1 MNHNY, CDR2 SVGAGI (reference sequence). V lost 6 bases and J 2 bases, leaving 14 bases between the germline ends. CDR3 nucleotide sequence: TGTGCCAGCAGCTCCCGGAGACAGACCTACGAGCAGTACTTC. As protein: CASSSRRQTYEQYF.

V usage is TRBV7-2 and J usage is TRBJ2-7; D is possibly TRBD1 (6 bases). Trimming stripped 1 base from V and 0 bases from J, with 13 bases between. Germline assignment: CDR1 SGHTA and CDR2 FQGNSA. The CDR3 spans 16 residues. CDR3 sequence: CASSLDTGISSYEQYF. CDR3 DNA: TGTGCCAGCAGCTTAGATACAGGGATAAGCTCCTACGAGCAGTACTTC.

Comment on this clone: One end of the junction does not line up with germline, which may come from a read error. The chain is built from TRBV7-7 and TRBJ2-5; no clear D. Germline CDR1 SSHAT, CDR2 FNYEAQ (reference sequence). This CDR3 spans 13 amino acids. CDR3 loop: CASSLGRLQTQYF. As DNA, the CDR3 is TGTGCTAGCAGCTTGGGCAGGCTGCAGACCCAGTACTTC.

The V gene is TRBV11-2, the J gene TRBJ1-6; TRBD1 matches 8 bases. Germline trimming cut 5 bases from V and 2 bases from J; bases unmatched to any gene: 8. This CDR3 has 17 amino acids. The V gene's germline CDR1 is SGHAT and CDR2 FQNNGV. CDR3 residues: CASSHRDRTTYNSPLHF. In DNA, the CDR3 is TGTGCCAGCAGCCACCGGGACAGGACGACCTATAATTCACCCCTCCACTTT.

The chain joins TRBV28 to TRBJ1-6, with D uncertain. V lost 11 bases and J lost 9, with 17 bases in between. Germline CDR1 and CDR2: MDHEN and SYDVKM. This CDR3 region has 13 residues. The CDR3 loop is CAGRETKGSPLHF. The CDR3 region has the DNA TGTGCCGGACGAGAAACTAAGGGTTCACCCCTCCACTTT.

This chain connects TRBV29-1 to TRBJ2-1; D ambiguous. Looked up from germline, CDR1 is SQVTM and CDR2 is ANQGSEA. This CDR3 has 13 residues. V was trimmed by 3 bases and J by 0 bases, leaving 6 bases between them. The CDR3 coding sequence is TGCAGCGTTGATTCGGGCTCCTACAATGAGCAGTTCTTC. It is translated as CSVDSGSYNEQFF.

The J gene is TRBJ2-1, the V gene TRBV14; D is unresolved. Deletions cut 0 bases from V and 6 bases from J, with 3 bases between. CDR1 and CDR2 (germline): SGHDN, FVKESK. The CDR3 runs 12 residues. The CDR3 spells CASSQDTNEQFF. The CDR3 coding sequence is TGTGCCAGCAGCCAAGATACCAATGAGCAGTTCTTC.

The V call is TRBV18, the J call TRBJ2-1; 12 bases fit TRBD2. CDR3 length: 18 residues. Germline V gives CDR1 KGHSH, CDR2 LQKENI. V was pared by 1 base and J by 1 base, with 5 bases of the junction left unmatched. CDR3 protein: CASSPRLLAGGSYNEQFF. CDR3 DNA sequence: TGTGCCAGCTCACCACGCCTACTAGCGGGAGGTTCCTACAATGAGCAGTTCTTC.

V is TRBV19 and J is TRBJ1-1; D unresolved. In germline, CDR1 is LNHDA, CDR2 SQIVND (reference sequence). Trimming took off 5 bases at V and 5 bases at J, with 12 bases between the two ends. The CDR3 has 13 amino acids. The chain's CDR3 is CASSDHTGTEAFF. The CDR3 nucleotides read TGTGCCAGTAGTGACCATACGGGAACTGAAGCTTTCTTT. Filled out from reference TRBV19 and TRBJ1-1, the complete variable domain reads DGGITQSPKYLFRKEGQNVTLSCEQNLNHDAMYWYRQDPGQGLRLIYYSQIVNDFQKGDIAEGYSVSREKKESFPLTVTSAQKNPTAFYLCASSDHTGTEAFFGQGTRLTVV.

V is TRBV7-8 and J is TRBJ2-3; 10 positions agree with TRBD2. Per germline, CDR1 SGHVS and CDR2 FQNEAQ. The ends lost 8 bases at V and 4 bases at J; junction bases unmatched: 6. CDR3 length equals 14 residues. This CDR3 reads CASSPSGSADTQYF. The CDR3 DNA is TGTGCCAGCTCGCCTAGCGGGAGTGCAGATACGCAGTATTTT.

The chain employs TRBV13 and TRBJ1-1; possible D gene TRBD1, 5 bases. V was cut by 3 bases and J by 8 bases, with 7 bases left in between. The CDR3 covers 11 residues. Germline CDR1 reads PRHDT; CDR2 reads FYEKMQ (reference sequence). The CDR3 nucleotides read TGTGCCAGCAGCTTGCACAGGGAAGCTTTCTTT. Encoded protein: CASSLHREAFF.

The rearrangement links TRBV6-5 to TRBJ2-5; 9 nucleotides agree with TRBD1. The germline CDR1 and CDR2 sequences are MNHEY and SVGAGI. Trimming cost V 0 bases and J 4 bases; bases outside gene matches: 3. This CDR3 contains 15 residues. The CDR3 reads CASSYSGTGTETQYF. In DNA, the CDR3 is TGTGCCAGCAGTTACTCGGGGACAGGGACAGAGACCCAGTACTTC.

V and J are TRBV28 and TRBJ2-1; perhaps TRBD1 as D (6 bases). Trimming removed 3 bases from V and 6 bases from J, with 15 bases in between. Germline CDR1 reads MDHEN; CDR2 reads SYDVKM. The CDR3 covers 15 residues. Here the CDR3 reads CASSLGVGRGNEQFF. Written as DNA, the CDR3 is TGTGCCAGCAGTTTGGGAGTGGGCAGGGGCAATGAGCAGTTCTTC.

The V and J genes are TRBV28 and TRBJ1-4; perhaps TRBD1 as D (5 bases). The germline V gene has CDR1 MDHEN and CDR2 SYDVKM. V dropped 4 bases and J dropped 2 bases, with 11 bases sitting between them. The CDR3 consists of 15 residues. The CDR3, as DNA: TGTGCCAGCAGTTCCCCCCGGGGCACTAATGAAAAACTGTTTTTT. It encodes CASSSPRGTNEKLFF.

The chain employs TRBV20-1 and TRBJ2-1; possible D gene TRBD2, 6 bases. The CDR3 runs to 11 residues. Trimming removed 8 bases from V and 6 bases from J, with 11 bases in between. The V gene's germline CDR1 is DFQATT and CDR2 SNEGSKA (reference sequence). CDR3 in DNA: TGCAGTTCCGGGACTTTCAATGAGCAGTTCTTC. It yields the protein CSSGTFNEQFF.

The table lists this clone with a count of one. The chain couples TRBV29-1 to TRBJ2-1; TRBD2 aligns across 8 bases. The V gene's germline CDR1 is SQVTM and CDR2 ANQGSEA. CDR3 length: 14 amino acids. Trimming took 8 bases from V and 9 from J; bases not matched to a gene: 15. The CDR3 reads CSIEREILGSEQFF. CDR3 bases: TGCAGCATCGAGCGGGAGATTTTAGGGAGTGAGCAGTTCTTC.

The chain employs TRBV7-8 and TRBJ1-5, with 10 bases that match TRBD1. Losses at the gene ends were 0 bases for V and 7 bases for J; bases not matched to a gene: 6. This CDR3 comprises 16 residues. Germline V gives CDR1 SGHVS, CDR2 FQNEAQ. Here the CDR3 DNA reads TGTGCCAGCAGCTTAGCCGACAGGGGGCTCCGGCAGCCCCAGCATTTT. It encodes CASSLADRGLRQPQHF.

The chain is built from TRBV5-4 and TRBJ1-2; D perhaps matches TRBD1 (6 bases). This CDR3 comprises 13 residues. V was trimmed by 2 bases and J by 2 bases, leaving 7 bases between them. The germline CDR1 and CDR2 sequences are SGHNT and YYREEE (reference sequence). The CDR3 DNA sequence: TGTGCCAGCAGCTTAGACAGGAACTATGGCTACACCTTC. This gives the protein CASSLDRNYGYTF.

Notes on this clone: One end of the junction is discordant with germline, which a read error may explain. Other DNA sequences within the sample encode an identical CDR3. This chain connects TRBV7-8 to TRBJ1-1, with D maybe TRBD1 (5 bases). Germline V gene sequence: CDR1 SGHVS, CDR2 FQNEAQ. There are 15 residues in the CDR3. The CDR3 DNA follows: TGTGCCAGCAGCTTAGCGATGGGGGGGACCACTGAAGCTTTTTTT. Its translation is CASSLAMGGTTEAFF.

V gene TRBV7-2 combines with J gene TRBJ2-2; no firm D call. Germline CDR1 is SGHTA and CDR2 is FQGNSA. The CDR3 is 11 residues long. Trimming took 8 bases from V and 7 from J, leaving 8 bases between them. CDR3 residues: CASQNVGELFF. The CDR3 DNA sequence: TGTGCCAGCCAAAACGTCGGGGAGCTGTTTTTT.

J is TRBJ1-2 and V is TRBV6-1, with D unresolved. V gave up 0 bases and J gave up 0 bases, with 17 bases separating them. Germline loops: CDR1 MNHNS, CDR2 SASEGT. CDR3 length equals 18 residues. The chain's CDR3 is CASSEALLEGIANYGYTF. CDR3 in DNA: TGTGCCAGCAGTGAAGCGCTTCTGGAGGGAATAGCTAACTATGGCTACACCTTC.

The DNA for the CDR3 is TGTGCCAGCAGCGATATTGTCGACAGGGGATTCGAGCAGTACTTC. This translates into CASSDIVDRGFEQYF. The J gene is TRBJ2-5, the V gene TRBV7-9; 8 nucleotides line up with TRBD1. The J call could be wrong; TRBJ2-7 is a better fit for the DNA end. CDR3 length: 15 amino acids. From germline, CDR1 is SEHNR and CDR2 FQNEAQ (reference sequence).

This rearrangement joins TRBV6-5 to TRBJ2-4, with a possible D match to TRBD2 (6 bases). Germline loops: CDR1 MNHEY, CDR2 SVGAGI. CDR3 size: 11 residues. The V end was cut by 2 bases, the J end by 10 bases, with 6 bases between. The CDR3 DNA is TGTGCCAGCAGTTACAGCGGGATTCAGTACTTC. It is translated as CASSYSGIQYF.

CDR3 in DNA: TGTGCCAGCAGCGTAGCAGCCAGACCCTACGAGCAGTACTTC. Protein: CASSVAARPYEQYF. The gene calls are TRBV9 and TRBJ2-7; D uncertain. CDR3 length: 14 residues. CDR1 and CDR2 (germline): SGDLS, YYNGEE. The ends were cut back, 0 bases at V and 2 bases at J, with 9 bases in the middle.

The V and J genes are TRBV6-6 and TRBJ1-5; 8 bases agree with TRBD1. There are 15 residues in the CDR3. Germline CDR1 reads MNHNY; CDR2 reads SVGAGI (reference sequence). V trimming: 4 bases; J trimming: 2 bases; junction bases outside the gene matches: 4. In DNA, the CDR3 is TGTGCCAGCAGTTTGACAGGGGAAGGCAATCAGCCCCAGCATTTT. The encoded protein is CASSLTGEGNQPQHF.